These T cell receptor beta chains were read from a single sample in a study of beta chain features in type 1 diabetes. TCRdb keeps only in-frame clones here, not all; method: immunoSEQ multiplex PCR. In the table there are roughly 230,000 clones, 9.6% of which are singletons. The sequenced material came from naive CD4+ T cells from blood. All receptors come from a woman between 18 and 30 years old in good health. Each CDR3 is given with its conserved first and last residue. The order of the fields is V gene, CDR3 length, J gene, D gene, clone size, CDR3 protein, CDR3 DNA. D genes are given only for firm matches. Not all rows give a size; the values are once, few, many and, for expanded clones, a class.

>TRBV6-1|14|TRBJ1-2|-|few
CASRSTGTNYGYTF
TGTGCCAGCAGATCTACCGGGACTAACTATGGCTACACCTTC
>TRBV4-2|13|TRBJ1-2|TRBD1|many
CASSQPDRYGYTF
TGTGCCAGCAGCCAACCGGACAGGTATGGCTACACCTTC
>TRBV30|13|TRBJ1-5|-|few
CAWSERIKGPQHF
TGTGCCTGGAGCGAGCGAATTAAAGGGCCCCAGCATTTT
>TRBV4-1|14|TRBJ1-1|-|few
CASSQEEGRTEAFF
TGCGCCAGCAGCCAAGAGGAGGGGAGGACTGAAGCTTTCTTT
>TRBV5-1|17|TRBJ2-1|-|few
CASSLGLAGNPYNEQFF
TGCGCCAGCAGCTTGGGGCTGGCGGGGAACCCCTACAATGAGCAGTTCTTC
>TRBV6-5|15|TRBJ2-3|TRBD2|few
CASSYSTTSADTQYF
TGTGCCAGCAGTTACTCGACGACTAGCGCAGATACGCAGTATTTT
>TRBV6-5|11|TRBJ2-1|TRBD2|-
CASSSGLAAFF
TGTGCCAGCAGTTCTGGACTAGCGGCGTTCTTC
>TRBV25-1|15|TRBJ2-5|-|-
CASSEYTQGRETQYF
TGTGCCAGCAGTGAATATACACAGGGCCGGGAGACCCAGTACTTC
>TRBV4-1|13|TRBJ2-7|TRBD1|-
CASSRDRSYEQYF
TGCGCCAGCAGTCGGGACAGGTCCTACGAGCAGTACTTC
>TRBV14|15|TRBJ2-7|-|-
CASSQESKGAYEQYF
TGTGCCAGCAGCCAAGAGTCAAAGGGGGCCTACGAGCAGTACTTC
>TRBV5-1|14|TRBJ2-3|TRBD2|few
CASRLLAMGDTQYF
TGCGCCAGCAGGTTACTAGCGATGGGGGATACGCAGTATTTT
>TRBV7-3|15|TRBJ2-3|-|few
CASSFGGTYTDTQYF
TGTGCCAGCAGCTTTGGCGGGACTTACACAGATACGCAGTATTTT
>TRBV19|14|TRBJ1-1|TRBD1|-
CASSSTGGGTEAFF
TGTGCCAGTAGTTCAACAGGGGGAGGAACTGAAGCTTTCTTT
>TRBV6-1|14|TRBJ1-1|TRBD1|-
CASRRQGLNTEAFF
TGTGCCAGCCGAAGACAGGGCTTGAACACTGAAGCTTTCTTT
>TRBV28|14|TRBJ2-2|-|many
CASTRGQNTGELFF
TGTGCCAGCACCCGGGGACAGAACACCGGGGAGCTGTTTTTT
>TRBV7-2|16|TRBJ2-2|TRBD1|few
CASSQRTGGDTGELFF
TGTGCCAGCAGCCAACGGACAGGGGGCGATACCGGGGAGCTGTTTTTT
>TRBV11-1|14|TRBJ2-3|-|few
CASSLATGSDTQYF
TGTGCCAGCAGCTTAGCGACCGGGTCAGATACGCAGTATTTT